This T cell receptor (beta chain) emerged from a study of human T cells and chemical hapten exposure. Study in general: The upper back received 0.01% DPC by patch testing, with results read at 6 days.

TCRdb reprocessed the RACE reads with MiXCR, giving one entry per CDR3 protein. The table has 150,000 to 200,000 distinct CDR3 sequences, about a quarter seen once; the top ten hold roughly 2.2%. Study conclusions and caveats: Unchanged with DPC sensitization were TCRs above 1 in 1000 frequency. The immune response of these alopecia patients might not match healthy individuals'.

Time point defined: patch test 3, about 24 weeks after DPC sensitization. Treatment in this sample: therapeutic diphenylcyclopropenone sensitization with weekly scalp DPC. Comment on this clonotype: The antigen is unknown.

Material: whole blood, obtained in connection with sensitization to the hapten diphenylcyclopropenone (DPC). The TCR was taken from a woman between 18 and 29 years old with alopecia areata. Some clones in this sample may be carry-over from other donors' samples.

The CDR3 protein is CSVVSGVTHNEQFF. In nucleotides, the CDR3 is TGCAGCGTTGTAAGTGGGGTTACCCACAATGAGCAGTTCTTC. The chain has TRBV29-1 and TRBJ2-1; no definite D call. The CDR3 covers 14 residues. The germline gives CDR1 SQVTM, CDR2 ANQGSEA. V dropped 4 bases and J dropped 5 bases, with 15 bases sitting between them.